These 7 T cell receptor beta chains originate from one sample sequenced in a study of CD8+ T cells in alopecia areata. The treatment denotes: oral pan-JAK inhibitor, 5-10 mg twice daily. The sequencing template was cDNA reverse transcribed from extracted RNA. Data came from immunoSEQ multiplex PCR; TCRdb stores just in-frame clones and leaves some out. The sample includes roughly 210,000 clones, approximately 40% seen only once; the top ten take around 3%. The material was CD4+ T cells sorted from blood, obtained at approximately week 36, from a patient treated with tofacitinib. These receptors all come from a human donor with alopecia areata.

This clone turned up a few times. The chain combines TRBV29-1 with TRBJ1-1, with 7 bases identical to TRBD1. With 7 bases clipped from V and 4 bases from J, the junction kept 3 bases outside the gene matches. Germline CDR1 is SQVTM and CDR2 is ANQGSEA. The CDR3 is 11 residues long. The CDR3 DNA reads TGCAGCGCGACAGGGTTCACTGAAGCTTTCTTT. Amino acid sequence: CSATGFTEAFF.

The chain joins TRBV29-1 to TRBJ2-7; perhaps TRBD1 as D (6 bases). Trimming removed 7 bases at V and 2 bases at J, with 21 bases between. This CDR3 has 15 amino acids. CDR1 and CDR2 from the germline V gene are SQVTM and ANQGSEA. Here the CDR3 reads CSARSTRDIPYEQYF. In nucleotides, the CDR3 is TGCAGCGCGCGATCTACTCGGGACATCCCCTACGAGCAGTACTTC.

This chain joins TRBV11-2 and TRBJ1-2; D is uncertain. The V and J ends lost 5 bases and 2 bases respectively, with 9 bases between them. Per the germline V gene, CDR1 is SGHAT and CDR2 is FQNNGV. The CDR3 consists of 13 residues. CDR3 sequence reads: CASSIPGNYGYTF. CDR3 in DNA: TGTGCCAGCAGCATTCCAGGAAACTATGGCTACACCTTC.

This clone was counted only a few times. The V gene is TRBV27, the J gene TRBJ2-1; 7 nucleotides agree with TRBD1. The CDR3 covers 13 residues. J was trimmed by 9 bases and V by 6 bases; bases with no gene match: 8. Germline loops: CDR1 MNHEY, CDR2 SMNVEV (reference sequence). CDR3 region: CASRPWAGGEQFF. The CDR3 DNA follows: TGTGCCAGCAGGCCTTGGGCAGGGGGTGAGCAGTTCTTC.

The chain joins TRBV6-1 to TRBJ2-5; no clear D. Trimming shortened V by 1 base and J by 7 bases, and 16 bases separated the two germline ends. CDR3 length: 15 amino acids. The V gene's germline CDR1 is MNHNS and CDR2 SASEGT. The CDR3 loop is CASSEVFSRTRTQYF. The DNA for the CDR3 is TGTGCCAGCAGTGAAGTTTTTAGTAGAACCCGGACCCAGTACTTC.

Worth noting for this clone: The junction departs from germline at one end; a sequencing error may be responsible. Distinct nucleotide sequences in the sample also encode this CDR3. The chain couples TRBV5-1 to TRBJ1-5; possible D gene TRBD1, 5 bases. The CDR3 consists of 14 residues. CDR1 and CDR2 (germline): SGHRS, YFSETQ. The CDR3 region has the DNA TGCGCCAGCAGTTTGGGGGGAACAGATCAGCCCCAGCATTTT. Encoded protein: CASSLGGTDQPQHF.

This clone was counted many times. V usage is TRBV7-2 and J usage is TRBJ2-6; D is perhaps TRBD1 or TRBD2 (6 bases each). Between the trimmed V and J ends, which lost 5 bases and 2 bases, there was a span of 16 bases. In germline, CDR1 is SGHTA, CDR2 FQGNSA. This CDR3 has 17 amino acids. The CDR3 here is CASSQVWGAPGANVLTF. In DNA, the CDR3 is TGTGCCAGCAGCCAAGTATGGGGGGCGCCTGGGGCCAACGTCCTGACTTTC. Drawing the rest from reference TRBV7-2 and TRBJ2-6, the complete variable domain is GAGVSQSPSNKVTEKGKDVELRCDPISGHTALYWYRQSLGQGLEFLIYFQGNSAPDKSGLPSDRFSAERTGGSVSTLTIQRTQQEDSAVYLCASSQVWGAPGANVLTFGAGSRLTVL.